One and the same sample provided the 29 T cell receptor beta chains below, sequenced in a study of blood T cells in healthy people across ages. Primers used in a second PCR of about 6 to 11 cycles were a sample-barcoded 5' primer and a J-beta primer mix. TCRdb redid the calling of the 5' RACE reads with MiXCR, one entry per CDR3 protein. The repertoire has about 900,000 distinct CDR3 sequences, approximately 65% of them found once; the top ten carry 28%. Sequenced material: blood. The receptors here all came from a man aged 25 to 45 in good health.

The genes are TRBV10-2 and TRBJ2-1; the D is unclear. CDR1 and CDR2 from the germline V gene are WSHSY and SAAADI. This CDR3 contains 14 residues. Trimming took 0 bases from V and 9 from J, leaving 12 bases between them. The CDR3 DNA is TGCGCCAGCAGTGAGTCCTCCCCGGGCGCTGAGCAGTTCTTC. It yields the protein CASSESSPGAEQFF.

The V call is TRBV7-2, the J call TRBJ1-1; D is undetermined. Germline-derived CDR1 and CDR2 are SGHTA and FQGNSA. The CDR3 totals 16 residues. Trimming shortened V by 0 bases and J by 0 bases, and 11 bases separated the two germline ends. The CDR3 spells CASSLAIELMNTEAFF. The CDR3 DNA reads TGTGCCAGCAGCTTAGCGATAGAGCTCATGAACACTGAAGCTTTCTTT.

This clonotype was observed a handful of times. The chain is built from TRBV7-2 and TRBJ2-6, with D perhaps TRBD1 or TRBD2 (5 bases each). Germline lookup yields CDR1 SGHTA and CDR2 FQGNSA. The CDR3 covers 17 residues. The germline V and J ends were trimmed by 7 bases and 0 bases, with 16 bases remaining between them. CDR3 region: CASNRRGVSSGANVLTF. As DNA, the CDR3 is TGTGCCAGCAACCGACGGGGCGTAAGCTCTGGGGCCAACGTCCTGACTTTC. The entire variable domain, with the rest obtained from reference TRBV7-2 and TRBJ2-6, is as follows: GAGVSQSPSNKVTEKGKDVELRCDPISGHTALYWYRQSLGQGLEFLIYFQGNSAPDKSGLPSDRFSAERTGGSVSTLTIQRTQQEDSAVYLCASNRRGVSSGANVLTFGAGSRLTVL.

V gene TRBV7-3 combines with J gene TRBJ2-1; the match to TRBD2 covers 12 bases. Germline assignment: CDR1 SGHTA and CDR2 FQGTGA. The CDR3 totals 15 residues. The V gene end was trimmed by 4 bases and the J gene end by 6 bases; junction bases not matched to a gene: 4. CDR3 in DNA: TGTGCCAGCAGCTACCTAGCGGGGGGGCCCAATGAGCAGTTCTTC. It specifies CASSYLAGGPNEQFF. Variable domain in full (rest from reference TRBV7-3 and TRBJ2-1): GAGVSQTPSNKVTEKGKYVELRCDPISGHTALYWYRQSLGQGPEFLIYFQGTGAADDSGLPNDRFFAVRPEGSVSTLKIQRTERGDSAVYLCASSYLAGGPNEQFFGPGTRLTVL.

V and J are TRBV7-2 and TRBJ2-1, with TRBD2 as a possible D gene (6 bases). Trimming pared 1 base from V and 3 bases from J, leaving 16 bases between. This CDR3 has 17 residues. Germline values: CDR1 SGHTA, CDR2 FQGNSA. The CDR3 sequence is CASSLEPKRRVYNEQFF. The CDR3 bases are TGTGCCAGCAGCTTAGAACCCAAACGGAGGGTCTACAATGAGCAGTTCTTC.

Comment on this clonotype: The junction departs from the called germline gene at one end, perhaps through a read error. CDR3 sequence: CASRLGQASNYGYTF. The CDR3 DNA follows: TGTGCCAGCAGGTTAGGACAGGCCTCGAACTATGGCTACACCTTC. The V gene is TRBV7-2, the J gene TRBJ1-2; 7 bases match TRBD1. CDR3 size: 15 residues. Germline V lookup: CDR1 SGHTA, CDR2 FQGNSA.

The J gene is TRBJ2-1, the V gene TRBV5-1; weak D call: TRBD1 (6 bases). Germline assignment: CDR1 SGHRS and CDR2 YFSETQ. The V and J ends lost 4 bases and 5 bases respectively, with 13 bases between them. The CDR3 consists of 14 residues. CDR3 loop: CASSVGQRDNEQFF. CDR3 nucleotides: TGCGCCAGCAGCGTAGGACAGAGAGACAATGAGCAGTTCTTC.

This chain connects TRBV7-3 to TRBJ2-1, with 9 positions matching TRBD2. The CDR3 spans 16 residues. Per germline, CDR1 SGHTA and CDR2 FQGTGA. V dropped 5 bases and J dropped 6; count of bases not matched to a gene: 11. DNA for the CDR3: TGTGCCAGCAGCCCCCTCGGCGGGGGGGCAACCAATGAGCAGTTCTTC. Protein: CASSPLGGGATNEQFF.

The chain links TRBV5-1 to TRBJ2-7; 8 bases line up with TRBD1. With 4 bases clipped from V and 9 bases from J, the junction kept 12 bases outside the gene matches. Germline CDR1 SGHRS, CDR2 YFSETQ. CDR3 size: 14 residues. Written as DNA, the CDR3 is TGCGCCAGCAGCGATGCCGGGACAGGCACCGGGCAGTACTTC. It translates to CASSDAGTGTGQYF. The full variable domain, in which reference TRBV5-1 and TRBJ2-7 provide the parts outside the CDR3, is KAGVTQTPRYLIKTRGQQVTLSCSPISGHRSVSWYQQTPGQGLQFLFEYFSETQRNKGNFPGRFSGRQFSNSRSEMNVSTLELGDSALYLCASSDAGTGTGQYFGPGTRLTVT.

This clonotype was picked up one time. V gene TRBV4-3 combines with J gene TRBJ1-1, with D possibly TRBD1 on 6 matching bases. Trimming took 0 bases from V and 8 from J, leaving 13 bases between them. CDR3 length: 14 residues. Germline V CDR1 and CDR2: LGHNA, YSLEER. The CDR3 sequence: CASSQDLNGGEAFF. The CDR3 nucleotides read TGCGCCAGCAGCCAAGATCTAAACGGGGGCGAAGCTTTCTTT.

The V and J genes are TRBV5-1 and TRBJ1-2; possibly TRBD1 for D (5 bases). The germline V gene encodes CDR1 SGHRS and CDR2 YFSETQ. V was pared by 4 bases and J by 2 bases, with 15 bases between. The CDR3 runs to 15 residues. CDR3 protein: CASSPRGESNYGYTF. CDR3 bases: TGCGCCAGCAGCCCACGGGGGGAGAGCAACTATGGCTACACCTTC.

This clonotype was detected ten times or more. The chain carries TRBV12-3 or TRBV12-4 and TRBJ1-2; perhaps TRBD1 as D (5 bases). This CDR3 has 14 amino acids. Trimming took off 4 bases at V and 5 bases at J, with 14 bases between the two ends. The CDR3 DNA sequence: TGTGCCAGCAGTTCAGCGGGACGGCGATATGGCTACACCTTC. The encoded protein is CASSSAGRRYGYTF.

The V gene is TRBV20-1, the J gene TRBJ1-5; TRBD1 might be the D (6 bases). The CDR3 is 13 residues long. Germline CDR1 DFQATT, CDR2 SNEGSKA (reference sequence). The V end lost 5 bases, the J end lost 2 bases, and 10 bases lay between the germline ends. The CDR3 DNA reads as TGCAGTGCTGGGTCAGGGGGCAATCAGCCCCAGCATTTT. Translating gives CSAGSGGNQPQHF.

The rearrangement links TRBV7-2 to TRBJ2-7; D may be TRBD1 (6 bases). V lost 5 bases and J 2 bases, leaving 16 bases between the germline ends. Germline lookup yields CDR1 SGHTA and CDR2 FQGNSA. This CDR3 region has 15 residues. The CDR3 here is CASSTRDKDAYEQYF. CDR3 nucleotides: TGTGCCAGCAGCACCCGGGACAAGGACGCCTACGAGCAGTACTTC.

In the case of this clonotype: The junction differs from germline at one of its ends, possibly a read error. The chain uses TRBV12-3 or TRBV12-4 and TRBJ2-3, with a tentative D call TRBD2 (7 bases). The CDR3 extends over 17 amino acids. CDR3 DNA: TGTGCCAGCAGCGCCGCCCGGGCCGGGGGGCCCGCAGATATGCAGTATTTT. Translated, it gives CASSAARAGGPADMQYF.

The rearrangement joins TRBV20-1 to TRBJ2-7, with TRBD2 matching 8 bases. The V segment lost 1 base and the J segment 1 base; nucleotides outside the gene matches: 9. CDR1 DFQATT and CDR2 SNEGSKA come from the germline V gene (reference sequence). This CDR3 is 16 amino acids long. The CDR3 region is CSARAGGGPFSYEQYF. CDR3 DNA: TGCAGTGCTAGAGCCGGGGGGGGACCCTTTTCCTACGAGCAGTACTTC.

V is TRBV4-3 and J is TRBJ2-1, with D tentatively TRBD1 (9 bases). CDR1 is LGHNA and CDR2 is YSLEER in the germline V gene. This CDR3 region has 18 residues. With 1 base removed from V and 5 bases from J, the gap between germline ends came to 21 bases. CDR3 nucleotide sequence: TGCGCCAGCAGCCAAGGGACAGGGGTGGGGACTAGGCACAATGAGCAGTTCTTC. The encoded protein is CASSQGTGVGTRHNEQFF.

This clonotype was detected a few times. Here the CDR3 DNA reads TGCGCCAGCAGCCAAACCGGGGCCCTAGCCGCAGATACGCAGTATTTT. Its translation: CASSQTGALAADTQYF. The chain employs TRBV4-3 and TRBJ2-3; perhaps D is TRBD1 or TRBD2 (5 bases each). V gave up 2 bases and J gave up 4 bases, with 16 bases separating them. Germline V gives CDR1 LGHNA, CDR2 YSLEER. This CDR3 has 16 residues.

The chain has TRBV6-5 and TRBJ2-1; D gene unclear. V gave up 2 bases and J gave up 5 bases, with 7 bases separating them. Germline V gene sequence: CDR1 MNHEY, CDR2 SVGAGI. The CDR3 has 13 residues. In DNA form, the CDR3 reads TGTGCCAGCAGTTACCCGTCGAACAATGAGCAGTTCTTC. This sequence encodes CASSYPSNNEQFF.

V and J are TRBV4-3 and TRBJ2-1; 10 nucleotides align to TRBD1. The CDR3 runs to 14 residues. Germline CDR1 LGHNA, CDR2 YSLEER. With 1 base clipped from V and 9 bases from J, the junction kept 3 bases outside the gene matches. DNA of the CDR3: TGCGCCAGCAGCCAAGGACAGGGGGCAAGTGAGCAGTTCTTC. Translated, it gives CASSQGQGASEQFF.

This chain connects TRBV27 to TRBJ2-7; 8 bases agree with TRBD1. V lost 2 bases and J lost 2; bases outside the gene matches: 8. Per germline, CDR1 MNHEY and CDR2 SMNVEV (reference sequence). There are 16 residues in the CDR3. The CDR3 spells CASSLTGGALTYEQYF. CDR3 coding DNA: TGTGCCAGCAGTTTAACAGGGGGAGCCCTGACCTACGAGCAGTACTTC.

The chain has TRBV24-1 and TRBJ2-1; no clear D gene. CDR3 length equals 13 residues. V lost 3 bases, J lost 12 bases, and 14 bases lay in between. Germline V gene sequence: CDR1 KGHDR, CDR2 SFDVKD. CDR3 amino acids: CATSDAAEFAQFF. CDR3 bases: TGTGCCACCAGTGATGCCGCTGAGTTCGCGCAGTTCTTC.

The chain recombines TRBV4-1 with TRBJ2-1; 9 bases agree with TRBD1. This CDR3 is 16 amino acids long. V lost 2 bases, J lost 4 bases, and 6 bases stayed unmatched. Germline assignment: CDR1 MGHRA and CDR2 YSYEKL. CDR3 nucleotide sequence: TGCGCCAGCAGCCAACCCTACAGGGGGCGGTACAATGAGCAGTTCTTC. Protein product: CASSQPYRGRYNEQFF.

The V call is TRBV5-6, the J call TRBJ2-1; no definite D call. The CDR3 extends over 14 amino acids. V dropped 2 bases and J dropped 11 bases, with 17 bases sitting between them. Germline V gives CDR1 SGHDT, CDR2 YYEEEE. The DNA of the CDR3 is TGTGCCAGCAGCTTCTTGCAGCGCCGGAATAAGCAGTTCTTC. As protein: CASSFLQRRNKQFF.

As for this clonotype: The junction differs from germline at one of its ends, possibly a read error. The chain uses TRBV7-9 and TRBJ2-1; 7 nucleotides line up with TRBD1. Germline V gene lookup returns CDR1 SEHNR and CDR2 FQNEAQ (reference sequence). The length of the CDR3 is 15 residues. The CDR3 DNA reads TGTGCCAGCAGCTCCCGGGGACAGACCTACGATGAGCAGTTCTTC. Its translation: CASSSRGQTYDEQFF.

Remarks on this clonotype: An end of the junction differs from the germline gene, which may be a read error. This chain joins TRBV9 and TRBJ2-7; tentative D call: TRBD1 (6 bases). CDR1 is SGDLS and CDR2 is YYNGEE in the germline V gene. The CDR3 consists of 14 residues. The CDR3 spells CASSAGQNSDEQYF. DNA for the CDR3: TGTGCCAGCAGCGCCGGACAGAACTCCGACGAGCAGTACTTC.

The table lists this clonotype with many counts. The chain couples TRBV7-9 to TRBJ2-5; D is ambiguous. The CDR3 is 15 residues long. Trimming shortened V by 5 bases and J by 2 bases, and 15 bases separated the two germline ends. Germline CDR1 is SEHNR and CDR2 is FQNEAQ (reference sequence). CDR3 loop: CASSRAIGLQETQYF. Here the CDR3 DNA reads TGTGCCAGCAGCCGGGCTATTGGATTACAAGAGACCCAGTACTTC.

The rearrangement uses TRBV6-1 and TRBJ2-7, with 7 positions matching TRBD2. Germline V gene sequence: CDR1 MNHNS, CDR2 SASEGT. This CDR3 comprises 17 residues. The J segment lost 0 bases and the V segment lost 1 base, leaving 9 bases of the junction unmatched. CDR3 nucleotide sequence: TGTGCCAGCAGTGAAGTTTGGGAGGGCCTTAGCTCCTACGAGCAGTACTTC. Its protein product is CASSEVWEGLSSYEQYF.

The chain's CDR3 is CASSQGTVNTGELFF. The CDR3 bases are TGCGCCAGCAGCCAAGGGACGGTAAACACCGGGGAGCTGTTTTTT. The chain recombines TRBV4-3 with TRBJ2-2; D is undetermined. The germline V and J ends were trimmed by 1 base and 2 bases, with 8 bases remaining between them. Germline assignment: CDR1 LGHNA and CDR2 YSLEER. This CDR3 has 15 residues.